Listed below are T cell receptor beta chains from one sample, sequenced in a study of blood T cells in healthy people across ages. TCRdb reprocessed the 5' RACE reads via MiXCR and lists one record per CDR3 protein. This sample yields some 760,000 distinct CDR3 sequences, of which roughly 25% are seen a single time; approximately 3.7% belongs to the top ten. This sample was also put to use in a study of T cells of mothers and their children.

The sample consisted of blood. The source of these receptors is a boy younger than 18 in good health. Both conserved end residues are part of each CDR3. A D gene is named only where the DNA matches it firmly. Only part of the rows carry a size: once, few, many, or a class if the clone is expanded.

TGTGCCAGCAGCTACCTCTACAATGAGCAGTTCTTC | CASSYLYNEQFF | 12 | TRBJ2-1 | TRBV7-2 | . | .
TGTGCCATCACCAAGACAGGGGTTGGCTACACCTTC | CAITKTGVGYTF | 12 | TRBJ1-2 | TRBV10-3 | TRBD1 | .
TGTGCCAGCAGAAGTAGCCGCGGGGAGCTGTTTTTT | CASRSSRGELFF | 12 | TRBJ2-2 | TRBV12-3/TRBV12-4 | . | .
TGCAGTGCTAGTGAGGGGGGAACTAATGAAAAACTGTTTTTT | CSASEGGTNEKLFF | 14 | TRBJ1-4 | TRBV20-1 | . | .
TGTGCCAGCAGCTCCGGACCTAGGGTGGGAGCCTACAATGAGCAGTTCTTC | CASSSGPRVGAYNEQFF | 17 | TRBJ2-1 | TRBV7-9 | . | .
TGTGCCAGCGGGCAGAGCTCCTACAATGAGCAGTTCTTC | CASGQSSYNEQFF | 13 | TRBJ2-1 | TRBV14 | . | .
TGTGCCAGCAGCGTGGGGACAGGGGAAATCCCAAGCGATGAAGAACTGTTTTTT | CASSVGTGEIPSDEELFF | 18 | TRBJ1-4 | TRBV9 | TRBD1 | .
TGTGCCACCAGTGATCCACAAGAGACCCAGTACTTC | CATSDPQETQYF | 12 | TRBJ2-5 | TRBV24-1 | . | few
TGTGCCATCAGTGAGTCGGCGGGGCTGGCAGAGACCCAGTACTTC | CAISESAGLAETQYF | 15 | TRBJ2-5 | TRBV10-3 | . | few
TGTGCCAGCGGGGCGGAGCCACAAGAGACCCAGTACTTC | CASGAEPQETQYF | 13 | TRBJ2-5 | TRBV13 | . | few
TGTGCCAGCAGCTCCACGGGACAAAAAATCACAGATACGCAGTATTTT | CASSSTGQKITDTQYF | 16 | TRBJ2-3 | TRBV11-1 | . | few
TGCGCCAGCAGCCAAGGGGTTGGGCCCTACGAGCAGTACTTC | CASSQGVGPYEQYF | 14 | TRBJ2-7 | TRBV4-3 | . | many
TGTGCCAGCAGCCAAGAAGGACAAAGCACAGATACGCAGTATTTT | CASSQEGQSTDTQYF | 15 | TRBJ2-3 | TRBV4-2 | . | .
TGTGCCAGCAGCGTCGACGGCTCTGGGGCCAACGTCCTGACTTTC | CASSVDGSGANVLTF | 15 | TRBJ2-6 | TRBV9 | . | .
TGTGCCAGCAGCCCAATACTGGGCCCCGGGGAGCTGTTTTTT | CASSPILGPGELFF | 14 | TRBJ2-2 | TRBV9 | . | few
TGTGCCACCACCGACTACTACGAGCAGTACTTC | CATTDYYEQYF | 11 | TRBJ2-7 | TRBV7-2 | . | .
TGTGCCAGCAGTTACCTTGGGAGCACAGCGGACACCGGGGAGCTGTTTTTT | CASSYLGSTADTGELFF | 17 | TRBJ2-2 | TRBV6-6 | . | .
TGTGCCAGCAGCAATTCGGCAGGGCGCGGAAACACCATATATTTT | CASSNSAGRGNTIYF | 15 | TRBJ1-3 | TRBV7-9 | . | few
TGTGCCAGCAGCTACTTGGACAGGGCTAACTATGGCTACACCTTC | CASSYLDRANYGYTF | 15 | TRBJ1-2 | TRBV7-9 | TRBD1 | few
TGTGCCAGCAGCTGGAGCGGGACAGGGGAAGCTTTCTTT | CASSWSGTGEAFF | 13 | TRBJ1-1 | TRBV7-3 | TRBD1 | .
TGTGCCAGCAGTTGGGTGGCCAGGGGACCCTACGAGCAGTACTTC | CASSWVARGPYEQYF | 15 | TRBJ2-7 | TRBV6-6 | . | .
TGCAGCGTTTCGCCGGGACAGGGGTTTTCAGATACGCAGTATTTT | CSVSPGQGFSDTQYF | 15 | TRBJ2-3 | TRBV29-1 | TRBD1 | .
TGTGCCAGCAGTTTACCCAGCGGGAGTTCCCCAGATACGCAGTATTTT | CASSLPSGSSPDTQYF | 16 | TRBJ2-3 | TRBV27 | TRBD2 | .
TGTGCCATCAATAGGGGGCCTTATTGGCCCCAGCATTTT | CAINRGPYWPQHF | 13 | TRBJ1-5 | TRBV10-3 | TRBD1 | few
TGCGCCAGCAGCCAAGAAAGAATCCATTTCATTTCGGGAAACATTCAGTACTTC | CASSQERIHFISGNIQYF | 18 | TRBJ2-4 | TRBV4-3 | . | few
TGCAGTGCTCCACACCAATCCCCCACTAGCGGGAGTAGCACAGATACGCAGTATTTT | CSAPHQSPTSGSSTDTQYF | 19 | TRBJ2-3 | TRBV20-1 | TRBD2 | few
TGTGCCAGCAGAAAGACTAGCGGGACTTACAATGAGCAGTTCTTC | CASRKTSGTYNEQFF | 15 | TRBJ2-1 | TRBV11-2 | TRBD2 | few
TGCGCCAGCAGCCAAGATCTAGCGGGAAGACGGGAGACCCAGTACTTC | CASSQDLAGRRETQYF | 16 | TRBJ2-5 | TRBV4-3 | TRBD2 | .
TGTGCCAGCAGTTGGGGGTCCCAAGAGACCCAGTACTTC | CASSWGSQETQYF | 13 | TRBJ2-5 | TRBV6-5 | . | few
TGTGCCAGCAGCTCCACGAGGACAGACACCTACGAGCAGTACTTC | CASSSTRTDTYEQYF | 15 | TRBJ2-7 | TRBV7-9 | . | few
TGTGCCAGCAGTTTAATGGGGGGGAGAGACTACAATGAGCAGTTCTTC | CASSLMGGRDYNEQFF | 16 | TRBJ2-1 | TRBV27 | TRBD2 | .
TGTGCCAGCAGCCAAGTATACGGATCCACCGGGGAGCTGTTTTTT | CASSQVYGSTGELFF | 15 | TRBJ2-2 | TRBV14 | . | many
TGCAGCGTTGGGGACGGCCGAACCTACGAGCAGTACTTC | CSVGDGRTYEQYF | 13 | TRBJ2-7 | TRBV29-1 | . | few
TGTGCCAGCACTTTTACAGGGTACAATGAGCAGTTCTTC | CASTFTGYNEQFF | 13 | TRBJ2-1 | TRBV27 | . | .
TGTGCCACCAGTGGAACAGACTCCTCCTACGAGCAGTACTTC | CATSGTDSSYEQYF | 14 | TRBJ2-7 | TRBV24-1 | . | few
TGCGCCAGCAGCAGTCAGGGAGAAAAACTGTTTTTT | CASSSQGEKLFF | 12 | TRBJ1-4 | TRBV5-1 | . | few
TGTGCCAGCAGCCCGGGTGTGCTGAGCTCCTACGAGCAGTACTTC | CASSPGVLSSYEQYF | 15 | TRBJ2-7 | TRBV4-2 | . | few
TGTGCCAGCAGCTTAGGAGTCGCTGAAGCTTTCTTT | CASSLGVAEAFF | 12 | TRBJ1-1 | TRBV7-9 | . | few
TGTGCCAGCAGTGAACCAGGGGCGGTGGAGACCCAGTACTTC | CASSEPGAVETQYF | 14 | TRBJ2-5 | TRBV25-1 | . | .
TGTGCCAGCAGCGCCCAGGGACTAGCGGGGTTAGATACGCAGTATTTT | CASSAQGLAGLDTQYF | 16 | TRBJ2-3 | TRBV7-9 | TRBD2 | .
TGCAGCGTTGAAGACAGGGATGAGACCCAGTACTTC | CSVEDRDETQYF | 12 | TRBJ2-5 | TRBV29-1 | . | .
TGTGCCAGCAGCCCCGTGGGGGGGCCGGGAGCTTTCTTT | CASSPVGGPGAFF | 13 | TRBJ1-1 | TRBV7-9 | . | few
TGTGCCAGCAGCTCTCGCTCCTCGGGGGGAAACACCATATATTTT | CASSSRSSGGNTIYF | 15 | TRBJ1-3 | TRBV7-2 | . | .
TGTGCCAGCAGCTTAACGTCTTGGGCAGGGAGGAACACTGAAGCTTTCTTT | CASSLTSWAGRNTEAFF | 17 | TRBJ1-1 | TRBV7-3 | . | .
TGTGCCAGCAGTTTGTCGGGGGGCCAAAGTCAAGACACTGAAGCTTTCTTT | CASSLSGGQSQDTEAFF | 17 | TRBJ1-1 | TRBV28 | . | .
TGTGCCAGCAGTTACTCGAGGGCCACTGAAGCTTTCTTT | CASSYSRATEAFF | 13 | TRBJ1-1 | TRBV6-2/TRBV6-3 | . | .
TGTGCCACCAGCAGAGATCGGACAGGGGTTTACGAGCAGTACTTC | CATSRDRTGVYEQYF | 15 | TRBJ2-7 | TRBV15 | TRBD1 | .
TGTGCCAGCACAAGTAGCCCCGGGGAGCTGTTTTTT | CASTSSPGELFF | 12 | TRBJ2-2 | TRBV6-1 | . | few
TGCAGCGTTGAAGAAGCAGGAGGGGAGACCCAGTACTTC | CSVEEAGGETQYF | 13 | TRBJ2-5 | TRBV29-1 | . | .
TGTGCCAGCAGTTTTGACAGGACTAGAAACACCATATATTTT | CASSFDRTRNTIYF | 14 | TRBJ1-3 | TRBV28 | . | .